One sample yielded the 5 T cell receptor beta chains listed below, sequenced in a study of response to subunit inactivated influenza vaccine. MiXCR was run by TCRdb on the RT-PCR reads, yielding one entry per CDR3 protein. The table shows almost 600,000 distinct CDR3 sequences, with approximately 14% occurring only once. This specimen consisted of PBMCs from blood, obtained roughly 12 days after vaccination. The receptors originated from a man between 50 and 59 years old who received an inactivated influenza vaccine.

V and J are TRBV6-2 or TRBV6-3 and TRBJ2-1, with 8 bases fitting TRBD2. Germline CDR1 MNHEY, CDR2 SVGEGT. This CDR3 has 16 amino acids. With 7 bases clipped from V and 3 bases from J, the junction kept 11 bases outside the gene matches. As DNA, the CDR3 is TGTGCCAGCACGGAGGCTAGCGGGTTTCGCTACAATGAGCAGTTCTTC. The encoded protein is CASTEASGFRYNEQFF.

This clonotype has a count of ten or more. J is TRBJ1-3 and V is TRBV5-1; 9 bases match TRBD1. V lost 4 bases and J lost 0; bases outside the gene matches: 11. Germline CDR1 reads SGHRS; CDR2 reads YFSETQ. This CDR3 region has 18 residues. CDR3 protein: CASSRLATGGSSGNTIYF. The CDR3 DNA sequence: TGCGCCAGCAGCCGGCTCGCGACAGGGGGGAGCTCTGGAAACACCATATATTTT.

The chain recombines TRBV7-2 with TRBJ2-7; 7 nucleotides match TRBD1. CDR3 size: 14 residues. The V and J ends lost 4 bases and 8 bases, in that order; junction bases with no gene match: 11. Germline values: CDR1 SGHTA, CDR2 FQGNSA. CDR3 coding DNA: TGTGCCAGCAGCTCCGGGACAGACACCTATAAGCAGTACTTC. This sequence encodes CASSSGTDTYKQYF.

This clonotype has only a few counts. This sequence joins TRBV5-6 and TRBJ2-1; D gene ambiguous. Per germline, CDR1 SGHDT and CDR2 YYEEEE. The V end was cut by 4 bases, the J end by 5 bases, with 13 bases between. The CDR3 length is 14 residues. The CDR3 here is CASSPARGNNEQFF. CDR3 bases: TGTGCCAGCAGCCCGGCACGAGGTAACAATGAGCAGTTCTTC.

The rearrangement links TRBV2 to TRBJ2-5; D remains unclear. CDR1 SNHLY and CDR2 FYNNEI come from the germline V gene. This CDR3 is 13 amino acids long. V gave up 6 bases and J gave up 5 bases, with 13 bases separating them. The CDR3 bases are TGTGCCAGCAGGGGAATGGGATTGGAGACCCAGTACTTC. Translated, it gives CASRGMGLETQYF.